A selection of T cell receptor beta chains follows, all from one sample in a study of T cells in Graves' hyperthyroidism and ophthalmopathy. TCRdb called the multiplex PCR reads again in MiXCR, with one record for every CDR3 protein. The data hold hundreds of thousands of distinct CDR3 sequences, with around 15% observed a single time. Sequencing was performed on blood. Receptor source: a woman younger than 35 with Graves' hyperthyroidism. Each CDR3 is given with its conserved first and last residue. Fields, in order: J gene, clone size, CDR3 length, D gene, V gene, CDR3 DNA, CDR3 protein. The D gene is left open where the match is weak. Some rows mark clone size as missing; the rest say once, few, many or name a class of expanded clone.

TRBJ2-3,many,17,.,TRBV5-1,TGCGCCAGCAGGCCAGACGGTCTAGAATCTTTCACAGATACGCAGTATTTT,CASRPDGLESFTDTQYF
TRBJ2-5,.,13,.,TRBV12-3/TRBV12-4,TGTGCCAGCAGTTTAAACGAGCCATGGACCCAGTACTTC,CASSLNEPWTQYF
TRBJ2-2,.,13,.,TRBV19,TGTGCCAGTAGTATAATGCTAGCGGGGGAGCTGTTTTTT,CASSIMLAGELFF
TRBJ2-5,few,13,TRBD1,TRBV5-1,TGCGCCAGCAGCTTGGAGGGGGCAAAGACCCAGTACTTC,CASSLEGAKTQYF
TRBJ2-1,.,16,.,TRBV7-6,TGTGCCAGCAGCCGTTTCATTGGATCCGCGGCAGATGAGCAGTTCTTC,CASSRFIGSAADEQFF
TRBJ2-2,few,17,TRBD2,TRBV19,TGTGCCAGTAGTATCGAAAGACTAGCGGGAGTCACCGGGGAGCTGTTTTTT,CASSIERLAGVTGELFF
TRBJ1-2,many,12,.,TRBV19,TGTGCCAGTAGTGTCCTTCGGCATGGCTACACCTTC,CASSVLRHGYTF
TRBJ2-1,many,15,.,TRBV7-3,TGTGCCAGCAGCTCCTCTCCAACACGTTCCAATGAGCAGTTCTTC,CASSSSPTRSNEQFF
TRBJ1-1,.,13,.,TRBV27,TGTGCCAGCAGTTTAATCCCGGGTTCAGGAGCTTTCTTT,CASSLIPGSGAFF
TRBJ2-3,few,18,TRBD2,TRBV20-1,TGCAGTGCTAGCTATGGGACTAGCGGGACCACTATCACAGATACGCAGTATTTT,CSASYGTSGTTITDTQYF
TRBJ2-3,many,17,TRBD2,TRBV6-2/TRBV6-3,TGTGCCAGCAGTGACACCTCTGGACTAGCGGCCACAGATACGCAGTATTTT,CASSDTSGLAATDTQYF
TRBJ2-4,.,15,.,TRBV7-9,TGTGCCAGCAGCCCAGTGGGGGACCCAATAAACATTCAGTACTTC,CASSPVGDPINIQYF
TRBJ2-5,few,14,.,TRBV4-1,TGCGCCAGCAGCCAAGATTCGGGACGCATAACCCAGTACTTC,CASSQDSGRITQYF
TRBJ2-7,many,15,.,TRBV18,TGTGCCAGCTCCCCCGGGACTCAGATGGCCTACGAGCAGTACTTC,CASSPGTQMAYEQYF
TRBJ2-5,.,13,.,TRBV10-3,TGTGCCATCAGCCGGACTGAACGGGAGACCCAGTACTTC,CAISRTERETQYF
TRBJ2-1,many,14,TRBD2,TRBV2,TGTGCCAGCAGTCCTAGCGGGAGGGCTGGTGAGCAGTTCTTC,CASSPSGRAGEQFF
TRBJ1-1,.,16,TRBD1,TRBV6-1,TGTGCCAGCAGCTCCCCGGGACAGGGGGCCCGCACTGAAGCTTTCTTT,CASSSPGQGARTEAFF
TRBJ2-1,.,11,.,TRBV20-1,TGCAGTGCTAGTGTAGTCAATGAGCAGTTCTTC,CSASVVNEQFF
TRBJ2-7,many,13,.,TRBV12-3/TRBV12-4,TGTGCCAGCAGTTTTGCAGGTACCTACGAGCAGTACTTC,CASSFAGTYEQYF
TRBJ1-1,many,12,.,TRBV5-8,TGTGCCAGCAGTCCGGTTGTGGGCGAAGCTTTCTTT,CASSPVVGEAFF
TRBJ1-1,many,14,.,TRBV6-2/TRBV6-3,TGTGCCAGCAGTAAACGCACAGGGAAGACTGAAGCTTTCTTT,CASSKRTGKTEAFF
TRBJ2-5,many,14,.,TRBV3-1,TGTGCCAGCAGCCGACGGTGGTACCAAGAGACCCAGTACTTC,CASSRRWYQETQYF
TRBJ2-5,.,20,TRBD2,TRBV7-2,TGTGCCAGCAGCCCTCGATGGACTAGCGGGCTCTACCCCCCTCAAGAGACCCAGTACTTC,CASSPRWTSGLYPPQETQYF
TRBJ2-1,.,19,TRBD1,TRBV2,TGTGCCAGCAGTGAACCCCACCGCCGGGACAGGGGGCGCTTTGGTGAGCAGTTCTTC,CASSEPHRRDRGRFGEQFF
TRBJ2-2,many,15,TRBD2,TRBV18,TGTGCCAGCTCACCGGGACTAGATAACACCGGGGAGCTGTTTTTT,CASSPGLDNTGELFF
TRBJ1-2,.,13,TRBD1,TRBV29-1,TGCAGCGCTTGGACAGGGGACCACTATGGCTACACCTTC,CSAWTGDHYGYTF
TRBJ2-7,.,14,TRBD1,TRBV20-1,TGCAGTGCTGGACCTGAGACAGGGGGCTACGAGCAGTACTTC,CSAGPETGGYEQYF
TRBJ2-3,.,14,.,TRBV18,TGTGCCAGCTCACCACGGAGCGGCACAGATACGCAGTATTTT,CASSPRSGTDTQYF
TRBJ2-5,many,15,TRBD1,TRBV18,TGTGCCAGCTCACTCCTACAGGGGAAACCAGAGACCCAGTACTTC,CASSLLQGKPETQYF
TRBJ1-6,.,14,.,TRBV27,TGTGCCAGCATGGACTTAACCTATAATTCACCCCTCCACTTT,CASMDLTYNSPLHF
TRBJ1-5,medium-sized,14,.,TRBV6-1,TGTGCCAGCAAAGGGATTAATAGCAATCAGCCCCAGCATTTT,CASKGINSNQPQHF
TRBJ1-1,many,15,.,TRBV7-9,TGTGCCAGCAGCCGTTGGCTTGAGGAGAACACTGAAGCTTTCTTT,CASSRWLEENTEAFF
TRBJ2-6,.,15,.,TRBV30,TGTGCCTGGAGTAGAGTCCCCTCTGGGGCCAACGTCCTGACTTTC,CAWSRVPSGANVLTF
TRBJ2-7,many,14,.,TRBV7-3,TGTGCCAGCAGCGAAACGGGGTCCTCCTACGAGCAGTACTTC,CASSETGSSYEQYF
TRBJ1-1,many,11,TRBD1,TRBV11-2,TGTGCCAGCAGCTTAACAGGGGCGGCTTTCTTT,CASSLTGAAFF
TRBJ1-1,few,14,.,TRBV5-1,TGCGCCAGCAGGGGCGAAATCGAGAGCACTGAAGCTTTCTTT,CASRGEIESTEAFF
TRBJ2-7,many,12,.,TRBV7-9,TGTGCCAGCAGCTTGAAGGGGAACGAGCAGTACTTC,CASSLKGNEQYF
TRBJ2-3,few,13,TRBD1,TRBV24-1,TGTGCCACCAGGGGACAGAGGAAAGATACGCAGTATTTT,CATRGQRKDTQYF
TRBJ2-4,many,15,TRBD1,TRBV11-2,TGTGCCAGCAGCCCAACAGGGGGCATCCGAAACATTCAGTACTTC,CASSPTGGIRNIQYF
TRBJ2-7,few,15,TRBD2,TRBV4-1,TGCGCCAGCAGGGCCTTGGCGGGAGAGGGCTACGAGCAGTACTTC,CASRALAGEGYEQYF
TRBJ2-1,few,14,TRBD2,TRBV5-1,TGCGCCAGCAGCTTTGATTATAGCGGGAGTGAGCAGTTCTTC,CASSFDYSGSEQFF
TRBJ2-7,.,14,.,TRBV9,TGTGCCAGCAGCGTAGGGGGACCAACCTACGAGCAGTACTTC,CASSVGGPTYEQYF
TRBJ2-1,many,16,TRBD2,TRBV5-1,TGCGCCAGCAGCTTGGCAGGACTAGCGGGAAGGTATGAGCAGTTCTTC,CASSLAGLAGRYEQFF
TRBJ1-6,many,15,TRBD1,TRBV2,TGTGCCAGCAGTTACCGGACAGGGAGTTCTTCACCCCTCCACTTT,CASSYRTGSSSPLHF
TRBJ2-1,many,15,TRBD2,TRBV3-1,TGTGCCAGCAGCCAAGAGGGACTAAGATACAATGAGCAGTTCTTC,CASSQEGLRYNEQFF
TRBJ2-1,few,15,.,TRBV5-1,TGCGCCAGCAGCTTGTCCGTACTGACCTACAATGAGCAGTTCTTC,CASSLSVLTYNEQFF
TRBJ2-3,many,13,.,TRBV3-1,TGTGCCAGCAGCGCCCCAGGGTCAGATACGCAGTATTTT,CASSAPGSDTQYF
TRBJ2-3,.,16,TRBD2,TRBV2,TGTGCCAGCAGTCTTCGGGAGGCCCCTTTCACAGATACGCAGTATTTT,CASSLREAPFTDTQYF
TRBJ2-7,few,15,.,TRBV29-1,TGCAGCGTTCATTGGCCTGAGGACCAGACGTACGAGCAGTACTTC,CSVHWPEDQTYEQYF
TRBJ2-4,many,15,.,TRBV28,TGTGCCAGCAGTATCCGGACAGTAGCCAAAAACATTCAGTACTTC,CASSIRTVAKNIQYF
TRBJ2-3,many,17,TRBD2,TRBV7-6,TGTGCCAGCAGCTTATCGAGACTAGCGGGAGGGCCAGATACGCAGTATTTT,CASSLSRLAGGPDTQYF
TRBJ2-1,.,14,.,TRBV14,TGTGCCAGCAGCCAAGATATCGGGGGCAATGAGCAGTTCTTC,CASSQDIGGNEQFF
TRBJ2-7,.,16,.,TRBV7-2,TGTGCCAGCAGCTATACTAGCATGGGTCCCTCATACGAGCAGTACTTC,CASSYTSMGPSYEQYF
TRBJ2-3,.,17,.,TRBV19,TGTGCCAGTAGTATAGATCTAGGGGTTACCGAAACAGATACGCAGTATTTT,CASSIDLGVTETDTQYF
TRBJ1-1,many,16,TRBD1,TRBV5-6,TGTGCCAGCAGCTTACTTGACAGGGGCTCCTTCGCTGAAGCTTTCTTT,CASSLLDRGSFAEAFF